These 9 T cell receptor beta chains were sequenced from one sample in a study of OX40 agonist ivuxolimab in advanced cancers. TCRdb's copy holds only in-frame clones and misses some; the assay was immunoSEQ multiplex PCR. The sample records around 51,000 clones, approximately 90% being singletons. This specimen was CD4+ or CD8+ T cells sorted from blood, taken in a trial of the OX40 agonist ivuxolimab. These receptor sequences come from an adult with an advanced solid tumor such as melanoma, head and neck, liver or kidney cancer.

CDR3 in amino acids: CASSLLMQETQYF. In DNA, the CDR3 is TGTGCCAGCAGCTTATTAATGCAAGAGACCCAGTACTTC. This chain connects TRBV7-6 to TRBJ2-5; D gene unclear. Germline CDR1 and CDR2: SGHVS and FNYEAQ. This CDR3 has 13 residues. V was cut by 2 bases and J by 2 bases, with 6 bases left in between.

CDR3 sequence: CASSQGTGGYEQYF. The DNA for the CDR3 is TGTGCCAGCAGCCAAGGGACAGGGGGCTACGAGCAGTACTTC. J is TRBJ2-7 and V is TRBV13; 11 bases fit TRBD1. V trimming: 5 bases; J trimming: 3 bases; junction bases outside the gene matches: 3. The CDR3 sequence is 14 residues long. CDR1 and CDR2 (germline): PRHDT, FYEKMQ (reference sequence). The full variable domain, rest sourced from reference TRBV13 and TRBJ2-7, is AAGVIQSPRHLIKEKRETATLKCYPIPRHDTVYWYQQGPGQDPQFLISFYEKMQSDKGSIPDRFSAQQFSDYHSELNMSSLELGDSALYFCASSQGTGGYEQYFGPGTRLTVT.

The chain is built from TRBV7-9 and TRBJ1-1; D call uncertain. Trimming stripped 4 bases from V and 0 bases from J, with 3 bases between. This CDR3 has 12 residues. The V gene's germline CDR1 is SEHNR and CDR2 FQNEAQ (reference sequence). The CDR3 loop is CASSWVNTEAFF. The CDR3 DNA reads as TGTGCCAGCAGCTGGGTGAACACTGAAGCTTTCTTT.

DNA of the CDR3: TGCGCCAGCAGCTTCCGACAGGGCACCTACGAGCAGTACTTC. Its translation: CASSFRQGTYEQYF. V and J are TRBV5-1 and TRBJ2-7, with 7 positions matching TRBD1. The V gene's germline CDR1 is SGHRS and CDR2 YFSETQ. This CDR3 comprises 14 residues. V was clipped by 2 bases and J by 2 bases; unmatched bases: 4.

The V and J genes are TRBV9 and TRBJ2-1; 15 bases align to TRBD2. The J segment lost 7 bases and the V segment lost 4 bases, leaving 3 bases of the junction unmatched. The CDR3 length is 15 residues. Germline values: CDR1 SGDLS, CDR2 YYNGEE. The DNA of the CDR3 is TGTGCCAGCAGCACCGGACTAGCGGGGGGGAATGAGCAGTTCTTC. Protein product: CASSTGLAGGNEQFF.

The V gene is TRBV30, the J gene TRBJ2-7, with 8 nucleotides matching TRBD1. The germline V gene has CDR1 GTSNPN and CDR2 SVGIG (reference sequence). This CDR3 spans 11 amino acids. Trimming removed 5 bases from V and 6 bases from J; junction bases left unmatched: 3. The CDR3 protein is CAWGRGREQYF. The CDR3 region has the DNA TGTGCCTGGGGCAGGGGGCGCGAGCAGTACTTC.

The chain has TRBV19 and TRBJ1-5; D is ambiguous. The CDR3 sequence is 12 residues long. V lost 2 bases to trimming and J lost 7 bases, with 6 bases between them. Per germline, CDR1 LNHDA and CDR2 SQIVND (reference sequence). The CDR3 here is CASSIRGQPQHF. CDR3 nucleotides: TGTGCCAGTAGTATACGGGGACAGCCCCAGCATTTT. Drawing the rest from reference TRBV19 and TRBJ1-5, the complete variable domain is DGGITQSPKYLFRKEGQNVTLSCEQNLNHDAMYWYRQDPGQGLRLIYYSQIVNDFQKGDIAEGYSVSREKKESFPLTVTSAQKNPTAFYLCASSIRGQPQHFGDGTRLSIL.

This chain links TRBV4-3 with TRBJ2-7; D might be TRBD1 or TRBD2, each matching 5 bases. This CDR3 has 15 amino acids. Trimming left V 2 bases short and J 2 bases short, with 13 bases between. Germline loops: CDR1 LGHNA, CDR2 YSLEER. The CDR3 sequence: CASSQSGTETYEQYF. CDR3 bases: TGCGCCAGCAGCCAATCAGGGACGGAGACCTACGAGCAGTACTTC.

V gene TRBV27 combines with J gene TRBJ2-7; 9 nucleotides line up with TRBD1. This CDR3 comprises 14 residues. V trimming: 7 bases; J trimming: 1 base; junction bases outside the gene matches: 5. CDR1 and CDR2 (germline): MNHEY, SMNVEV (reference sequence). CDR3 DNA sequence: TGTGCCAGCAAGTCCGGGACAGGGTCCTACGAGCAGTACTTC. It specifies CASKSGTGSYEQYF.